This T cell receptor (beta chain) was obtained from a study of blood T cell repertoires in COVID-19 (TCRdb year 2020). The study in broad terms: Collaborator samples came from the United States, Italy and Spain and covered acute and convalescent phases of COVID-19. The prospective study material was composed of cDNA or gDNA derived from T cells, B-cell-depleted T cells, or PBMCs. Subjects who had been exposed to COVID-19, were actively infected with it, or had recovered from it provided the deeply sampled blood TCRbeta repertoires that made up the dataset. The repertoires were released in a freely available public database meant as a resource for research on the immune response to SARS-CoV-2. Samples were obtained from the ongoing ImmuneRACE study (first 160 participants) and from roughly 1,300 subjects provided by 6 global collaborators. Nearly every sample came with metadata listing a de-identified subject ID, COVID-19 status, age in years and sex. HLA class I and class II types, where available, came from metadata supplied by the sample provider rather than from assay-based typing. Broad study findings and their caveats: Clinical and demographic metadata were provided uncurated, with the amount varying by source and participant.

TCRbeta CDR3 regions were amplified from genomic DNA using the immunoSEQ Assay, a bias-controlled multiplex PCR. Under the source paper's analysis protocol: Within the assay, amplification of reference gene primers was used to estimate how many nucleated cells each sample contained. Sequence reads were collapsed and filtered to measure the absolute abundance of every unique TCRbeta CDR3 rearrangement. Productive Simpson clonality was computed per sample as the square root of Simpson's diversity index over productive rearrangements. Entries here come from immuneACCESS through TCRdb and include only in-frame sequences with V and J called. Some clones fail to appear in such tables; in the studies checked, an unresolved V gene covers under half of the shortfall, and the cause of the remainder is unknown. Clone size and V and J calls were adopted from that table, with D and trimming inferred from the DNA. This sample holds more than 90,000 clones; over 75% were observed only once. The ten top clones hold around 11% of the sample.

Trimming takes 7 bases off V and 8 bases off J; junction bases not matched to a gene: 10. The germline V gene specifies SGHTA as CDR1 and FQGNSA as CDR2. The CDR3 starts with the cysteine, ends with the phenylalanine, and has 14 residues. Just CDR3 DNA is preserved here, 42 bases in frame from base 1. Collaborating institutions collected whole blood in K2EDTA tubes following their own protocols. For TCRbeta analysis, collaborator samples were shipped as frozen whole blood, as isolated PBMCs, or as DNA extracted from either sample type. On this clone: Its antigen remains unidentified. No base quality information exists; no much larger clone differs at one position.

This clonotype was obtained from a human donor in a cohort sampled during active COVID-19. The sample was peripheral blood. The rearranged chain carries TRBV7-2 and TRBJ1-4, and 7 junction bases match TRBD1. CDR3 region: CASTISRGTEKLFF. The nucleotides read TGTGCCAGCACTATCTCCAGGGGGACCGAAAAACTGTTTTTT. The entire variable domain, with the stretches around the CDR3 drawn from the reference TRBV7-2 and TRBJ1-4 proteins, is GAGVSQSPSNKVTEKGKDVELRCDPISGHTALYWYRQSLGQGLEFLIYFQGNSAPDKSGLPSDRFSAERTGGSVSTLTIQRTQQEDSAVYLCASTISRGTEKLFFGSGTQLSVL.